What follows are 2 T cell receptor beta chains derived from one specimen sequenced in a study of T-cell reconstitution after alpha-beta-depleted transplantation in children. Using unique molecular identifiers, the investigators prepared the TCRbeta library. TCRdb re-derived calls from the PCR reads in MiXCR, one entry per CDR3 protein. The sample shows approximately 300,000 distinct CDR3 sequences, 11% of them seen only once. Source: peripheral blood, taken 180 days after TCRalphabeta/CD19-depleted stem cell transplant. These receptors were collected from a male patient aged 2 to 10 who had a stem cell transplant for chronic granulomatous disease, so the T cells may come from the graft donor.

In this sample, this clonotype turned up a few times. This chain links TRBV29-1 with TRBJ1-1; D gene uncertain. V gave up 4 bases and J gave up 1 base, with 7 bases separating them. Germline CDR1 reads SQVTM; CDR2 reads ANQGSEA. The CDR3 spans 12 residues. CDR3: CSVATQNTEAFF. The CDR3, as DNA: TGCAGCGTTGCGACACAGAACACTGAAGCTTTCTTT.

This clonotype was observed many times. The chain recombines TRBV5-1 with TRBJ2-7, with D possibly being TRBD2 (6 bases). Looked up from germline, CDR1 is SGHRS and CDR2 is YFSETQ. This CDR3 region has 13 residues. The V gene lost 3 bases and the J gene lost 2 bases, with 9 bases spanning the gap. The CDR3 DNA follows: TGCGCCAGCAGCTCCGGGGGTGCCTACGAGCAGTACTTC. Its protein product is CASSSGGAYEQYF.